The entry that follows covers one T cell receptor beta chain sequence. Assay: immunoSEQ multiplex PCR; the TCRdb copy retains only in-frame clones and omits some. The sample holds more than 550,000 clones, about 90% seen once. This sample is part of a study of shared clonotypes between healthy human individuals. CDR1 is SGHRS and CDR2 is YFSETQ in the germline V gene. This CDR3 has 16 amino acids. V was trimmed by 2 bases and J by 6 bases, leaving 18 bases between them. The TCR sequence derives from a man between 18 and 35 years old in good health. Some clones in this sample may be carry-over from other donors' samples. The rearrangement uses TRBV5-1 and TRBJ2-1; the D call may be TRBD1 or TRBD2 (5 bases each). The sequencing sample was made of memory CD8+ T cells from PBMCs. Described subset: CD45RO+ cells pooled with CCR7-negative TemRA cells. CDR3 residues: CASSFPSKGNPNEQFF. CDR3 DNA sequence: TGCGCCAGCAGCTTCCCTAGCAAGGGGAATCCCAATGAGCAGTTCTTC. The full variable domain, in which reference TRBV5-1 and TRBJ2-1 provide the parts outside the CDR3, is KAGVTQTPRYLIKTRGQQVTLSCSPISGHRSVSWYQQTPGQGLQFLFEYFSETQRNKGNFPGRFSGRQFSNSRSEMNVSTLELGDSALYLCASSFPSKGNPNEQFFGPGTRLTVL.